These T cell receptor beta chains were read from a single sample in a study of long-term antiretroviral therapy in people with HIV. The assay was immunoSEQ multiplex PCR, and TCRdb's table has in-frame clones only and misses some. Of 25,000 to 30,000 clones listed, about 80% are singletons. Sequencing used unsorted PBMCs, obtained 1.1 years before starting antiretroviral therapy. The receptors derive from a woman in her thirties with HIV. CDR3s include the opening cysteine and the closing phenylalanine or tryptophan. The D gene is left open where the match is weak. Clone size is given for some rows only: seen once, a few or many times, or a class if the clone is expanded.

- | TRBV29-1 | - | CSVEGGNTIYF
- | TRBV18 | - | CASSPSGRGYNEQFF
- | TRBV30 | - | CAWTGQETQYF
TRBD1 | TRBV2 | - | CASRPGQGDEKLFF
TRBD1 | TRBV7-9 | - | CASRRLGTGQGNTIYF
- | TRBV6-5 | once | CAISPLGGNSPLHF
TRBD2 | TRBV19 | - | CASSTIAGTQYF
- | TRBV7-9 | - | CASSPLAGHHAEAFF
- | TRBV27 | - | CASSWGLTDTQYF
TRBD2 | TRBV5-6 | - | CASSPGDLAGSPMANVLTF
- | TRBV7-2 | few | CASSFNRDLHHF
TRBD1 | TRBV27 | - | CASSSRQTGERGSNQPQHF
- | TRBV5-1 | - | CASSRSGPPGDEQFF
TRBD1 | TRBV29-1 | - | CSVGQGNEQFF
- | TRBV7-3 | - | CASSLSPQQETQYF
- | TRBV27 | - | CASGPEGALSPLHF
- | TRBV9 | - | CASSPRGSNEQFF
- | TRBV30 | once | CAWETGSWGAFF
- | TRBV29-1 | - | CSVEKVSYNEQFF
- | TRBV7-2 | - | CASSLVGTGETQYF
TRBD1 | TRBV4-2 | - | CASSQVVGQGAIYGYTF
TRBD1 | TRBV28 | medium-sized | CASSFGTGSMNEQFF
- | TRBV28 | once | CASSPRSKKNIQYF
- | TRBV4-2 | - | CASSQDRAGQAFF